The entry below gives a single T cell receptor beta chain sequence along with its context. The target antigen is unknown. MiXCR was run by TCRdb on the 5' RACE reads, yielding one entry per CDR3 protein. The profile shows roughly 770,000 distinct CDR3 sequences, roughly 20% of them singletons. This record belongs to a study of identical twins. General study points: While abundant cord blood beta clonotypes carried fewer insertions, memory repertoires showed no such pattern.

CDR1 is SGHRS and CDR2 is YFSETQ in the germline V gene. V trimming: 5 bases; J trimming: 5 bases; junction bases outside the gene matches: 7. This CDR3 is 14 amino acids long. A further study also used this sample, focusing on T cells expressing NK-cell markers. From that second work: Dominant NKG2C+ clonotypes accounted for roughly 1.0-7.0% of CD8+ T cells in six or seven donors.

The V gene is TRBV5-1, the J gene TRBJ2-7; the match to TRBD1 covers 10 bases. Sample: PBMCs. The clonotype comes from a woman aged 18-29 years in good health. The CDR3 loop is CASRPGQGFDEQYF. The DNA of the CDR3 is TGCGCCAGCAGACCGGGACAGGGGTTTGACGAGCAGTACTTC.